The 8 T cell receptor beta chains in this list originate from one sample, sequenced in a study of T cell responses to AZD1222 COVID-19 vaccine. The protocol was immunoSEQ multiplex PCR, while the TCRdb copy is restricted to in-frame clones and leaves out a portion. The sample lists 55,000 to 85,000 clones; 84% were seen once. Sample: peripheral blood, taken on day 0 of AZD1222 vaccination. These receptors came from an adult in good health.

The rearrangement joins TRBV7-9 to TRBJ1-1, with TRBD1 as a possible D gene (5 bases). This CDR3 is built from 18 residues. V gave up 3 bases and J gave up 0 bases, with 20 bases separating them. In germline, CDR1 is SEHNR, CDR2 FQNEAQ (reference sequence). The CDR3 DNA is TGTGCCAGCAGCTTCGACCGGGGACGGACCTTAATGAACACTGAAGCTTTCTTT. This translates into CASSFDRGRTLMNTEAFF.

The V gene is TRBV2, the J gene TRBJ2-2, with 10 bases identical to TRBD2. The V and J ends lost 5 bases and 6 bases, in that order; junction bases with no gene match: 6. This CDR3 contains 15 residues. CDR1 SNHLY and CDR2 FYNNEI come from the germline V gene. The CDR3 here is CASSLERGGAGELFF. The DNA of the CDR3 is TGTGCCAGCAGTTTGGAGCGGGGGGGCGCCGGGGAGCTGTTTTTT.

V usage is TRBV4-2 and J usage is TRBJ2-1; a weak D match, TRBD1 (6 bases). Germline CDR1 is LGHNA and CDR2 is YNFKEQ. The CDR3 totals 14 residues. Trimming shortened V by 1 base and J by 7 bases, and 11 bases separated the two germline ends. CDR3: CASSQGTVSNEQFF. CDR3 nucleotide sequence: TGTGCCAGCAGCCAAGGGACAGTTTCTAATGAGCAGTTCTTC.

This clone has a handful of counts. The genes are TRBV5-5 and TRBJ1-2; D gene unclear. This CDR3 comprises 13 residues. Trimming took 2 bases from V and 6 from J, leaving 11 bases between them. CDR1 is SGHKS and CDR2 is YYEKEE in the germline V gene (reference sequence). This chain's CDR3 is CASSLLTTDGYTF. DNA of the CDR3: TGTGCCAGCAGCTTACTGACTACGGATGGCTACACCTTC. Supplemented by reference TRBV5-5 and TRBJ1-2, the full variable domain reads DAGVTQSPTHLIKTRGQQVTLRCSPISGHKSVSWYQQVLGQGPQFIFQYYEKEERGRGNFPDRFSARQFPNYSSELNVNALLLGDSALYLCASSLLTTDGYTFGSGTRLTVV.

The chain uses TRBV5-1 and TRBJ2-3; D is possibly TRBD2 (6 bases). This CDR3 spans 14 amino acids. The V end lost 4 bases, the J end lost 6 bases, and 15 bases lay between the germline ends. CDR1 SGHRS and CDR2 YFSETQ come from the germline V gene. In nucleotides, the CDR3 is TGCGCCAGCAGCATTTCACGGGGGACGGATACGCAGTATTTT. Translated: CASSISRGTDTQYF.

V and J are TRBV2 and TRBJ1-2; TRBD1 agrees at 8 bases. Germline V gene sequence: CDR1 SNHLY, CDR2 FYNNEI. J was trimmed by 8 bases and V by 4 bases; bases with no gene match: 6. This CDR3 spans 13 amino acids. CDR3 residues: CASSVQGARGYTF. The CDR3 DNA reads as TGTGCCAGCAGTGTTCAGGGGGCGCGGGGCTACACCTTC.

V gene TRBV30 combines with J gene TRBJ2-7, with D perhaps matching TRBD1 (6 bases). Per germline, CDR1 GTSNPN and CDR2 SVGIG (reference sequence). The CDR3 covers 14 residues. The ends were cut back, 2 bases at V and 3 bases at J, with 14 bases in the middle. In DNA form, the CDR3 reads TGTGCCTGGAGTTCCCCCCCAGGGGACTACGAGCAGTACTTC. As protein: CAWSSPPGDYEQYF.

CDR3 sequence reads: CASSHGLLGEQYF. CDR3 sequence (DNA): TGTGCCAGTAGTCACGGACTGCTCGGCGAGCAGTACTTC. The gene calls are TRBV19 and TRBJ2-7; TRBD2 might be the D (5 bases). The CDR3 totals 13 residues. Germline V gene lookup returns CDR1 LNHDA and CDR2 SQIVND (reference sequence). Trimming shortened V by 5 bases and J by 6 bases, and 14 bases separated the two germline ends.